This T cell receptor (beta chain) came from a study of control samples from healthy donors and cancer patients. Sequencing was performed with immunoSEQ multiplex PCR; in TCRdb, only in-frame clones are kept and a portion is missing. The sample includes more than 100,000 clones, more than 85% seen only once; the top ten take 7.8%. This CDR3 has 15 amino acids. Per the germline V gene, CDR1 is SGHAT and CDR2 is FQNNGV. V trimming: 5 bases; J trimming: 5 bases; junction bases outside the gene matches: 7. The chain links TRBV11-2 to TRBJ2-5, with 11 positions matching TRBD2. This sequence was found in a woman in her late teens or twenties in good health. The source material was blood. The CDR3, as DNA: TGTGCCAGCAGCGCTAGTCTAGCGGGAGGCGAGACCCAGTACTTC. Amino acids: CASSASLAGGETQYF.